This T cell receptor (beta chain) appears in the sequencing data of a study of molecular identifiers for immune sequencing clone quantification. Sorted inputs of roughly 19,000 to 1,100,000 cells, with 10%, 30% or 50% RNA, yielded naive CD8 libraries. A remark on this clonotype: Its antigen is unknown. One end of the junction does not line up with germline, which may come from a read error.

Findings and limits, study-wide: Detectable among 800,000 to 1,000,000 naive cells, according to reports, was Jurkat TCR RNA spiked in from one cell.

TCRdb re-called the PCR reads with MiXCR, one entry per CDR3 protein. The sample lists 90,000 to 120,000 distinct CDR3 sequences; 36% were seen once. Germline CDR1 DFQATT, CDR2 SNEGSKA (reference sequence). The CDR3 has 16 residues. Specimen: naive CD8+ T cells from blood, with Jurkat cell RNA spiked in. Subset noted: FACS-sorted CD8+CD4-CCR7+CD45RA+ naive T cells. The chain combines TRBV20-1 with TRBJ2-5, with TRBD2 identical over 8 bases. This receptor was identified in a human donor in good health. Some libraries in this study had Jurkat cell RNA spiked in. The CDR3 coding sequence is TGCAGTGCTAGCACGCGGGAGGTTGATGGTCAAGAGCCCCAGTACTTC. As protein: CSASTREVDGQEPQYF.